This section outlines one T cell receptor (beta chain) sequence together with its context. This entry comes from a study of blood T cell repertoires in COVID-19. On the study more broadly: There were acute and convalescent COVID-19 samples, and they came from the United States, Italy and Spain. Sources were T cells, B-cell-depleted T cells, or PBMCs; the material itself was cDNA or gDNA.

Method: immunoSEQ multiplex PCR; TCRdb's copy keeps in-frame clones and lacks some. The table shows under 150,000 clones, with approximately 81% occurring only once. The CDR3 covers 20 residues. V trimming: 1 base; J trimming: 0 bases; junction bases outside the gene matches: 14. Per germline, CDR1 LGHDT and CDR2 YNNKEL (reference sequence). The source of this sequence is a human donor in a cohort sampled during active COVID-19. The rearrangement joins TRBV3-1 (or the pseudogene TRBV3-2) to TRBJ2-2; 7 nucleotides align to TRBD1. Sequencing was performed on peripheral blood. CDR3 DNA: TGTGCCAGCAGCCAAGGGCCTCGAGACAGGGCTGAGACGAACACCGGGGAGCTGTTTTTT. Protein sequence: CASSQGPRDRAETNTGELFF.